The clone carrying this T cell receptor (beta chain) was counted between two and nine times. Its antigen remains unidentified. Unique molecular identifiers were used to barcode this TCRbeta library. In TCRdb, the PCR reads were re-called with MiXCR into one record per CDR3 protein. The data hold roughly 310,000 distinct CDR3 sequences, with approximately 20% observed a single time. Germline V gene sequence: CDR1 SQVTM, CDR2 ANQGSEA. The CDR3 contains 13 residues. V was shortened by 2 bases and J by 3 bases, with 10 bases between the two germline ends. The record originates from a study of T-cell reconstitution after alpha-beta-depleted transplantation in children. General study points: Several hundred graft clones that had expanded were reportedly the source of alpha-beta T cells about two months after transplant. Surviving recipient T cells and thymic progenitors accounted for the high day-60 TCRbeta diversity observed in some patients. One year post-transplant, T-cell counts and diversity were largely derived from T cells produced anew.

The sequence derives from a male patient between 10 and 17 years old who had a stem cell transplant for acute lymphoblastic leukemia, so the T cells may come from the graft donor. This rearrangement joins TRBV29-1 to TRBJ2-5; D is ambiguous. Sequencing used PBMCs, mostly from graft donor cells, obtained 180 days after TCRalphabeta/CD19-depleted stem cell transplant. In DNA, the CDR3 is TGCAGCGTTGAAAAGTCGGCAGAAGAGACCCAGTACTTC. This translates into CSVEKSAEETQYF.